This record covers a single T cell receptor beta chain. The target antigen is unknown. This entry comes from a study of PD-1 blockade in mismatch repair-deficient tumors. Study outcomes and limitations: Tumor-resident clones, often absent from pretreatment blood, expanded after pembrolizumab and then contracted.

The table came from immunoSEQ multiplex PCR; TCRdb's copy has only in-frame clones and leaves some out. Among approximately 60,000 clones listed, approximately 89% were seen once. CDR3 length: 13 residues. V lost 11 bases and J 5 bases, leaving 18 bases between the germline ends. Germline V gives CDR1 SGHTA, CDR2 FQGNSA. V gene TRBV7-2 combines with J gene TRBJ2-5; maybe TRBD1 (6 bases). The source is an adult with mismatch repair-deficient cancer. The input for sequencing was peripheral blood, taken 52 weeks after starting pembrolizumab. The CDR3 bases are TGTGCCTGGGGGCAGGGGTCATATGAGACCCAGTACTTC. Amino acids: CAWGQGSYETQYF.